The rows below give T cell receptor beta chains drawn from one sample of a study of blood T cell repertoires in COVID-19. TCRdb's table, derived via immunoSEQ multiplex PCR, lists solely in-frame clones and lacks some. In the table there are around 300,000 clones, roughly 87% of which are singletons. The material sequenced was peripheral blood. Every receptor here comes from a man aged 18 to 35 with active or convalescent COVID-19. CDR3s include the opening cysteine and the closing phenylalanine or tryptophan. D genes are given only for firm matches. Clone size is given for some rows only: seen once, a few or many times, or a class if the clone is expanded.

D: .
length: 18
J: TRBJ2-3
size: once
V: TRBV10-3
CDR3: CAISDDRGDLISTDTQYF
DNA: TGTGCCATCAGTGATGATCGGGGAGACCTAATTAGCACAGATACGCAGTATTTT

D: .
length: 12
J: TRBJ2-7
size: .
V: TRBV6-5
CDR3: CASSNQAGEQYF
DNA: TGTGCCAGCAGTAATCAGGCGGGGGAGCAGTACTTC

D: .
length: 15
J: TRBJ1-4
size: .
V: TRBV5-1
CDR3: CASSPGGYRGEKLFF
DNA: TGCGCCAGCAGCCCGGGGGGTTATCGCGGTGAAAAACTGTTTTTT

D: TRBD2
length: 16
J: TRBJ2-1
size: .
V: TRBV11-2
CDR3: CASSLFIAGDYNEQFF
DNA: TGTGCCAGCAGCCTCTTCATAGCGGGAGACTACAATGAGCAGTTCTTC

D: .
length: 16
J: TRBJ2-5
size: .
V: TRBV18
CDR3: CASSPPGNRGLETQYF
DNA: TGTGCCAGCTCACCACCGGGGAACAGGGGACTAGAGACCCAGTACTTC

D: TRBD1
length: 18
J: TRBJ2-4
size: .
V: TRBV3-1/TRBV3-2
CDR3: CASSHMNGQGESKNIQYF
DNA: TGTGCCAGCAGTCACATGAACGGACAGGGGGAATCCAAAAACATTCAGTACTTC

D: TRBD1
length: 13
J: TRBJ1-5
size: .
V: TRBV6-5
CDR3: CATWTGGYQPQHF
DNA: TGTGCCACCTGGACAGGGGGCTATCAGCCCCAGCATTTT

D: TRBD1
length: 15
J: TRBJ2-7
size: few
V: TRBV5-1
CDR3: CASSKSGQGVYEQYF
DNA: TGCGCCAGCAGCAAATCGGGACAGGGGGTCTACGAGCAGTACTTC

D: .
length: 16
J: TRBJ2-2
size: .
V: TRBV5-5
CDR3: CASSLQLRAVAGELFF
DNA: TGTGCCAGCAGCTTGCAACTCAGGGCAGTAGCCGGGGAGCTGTTTTTT

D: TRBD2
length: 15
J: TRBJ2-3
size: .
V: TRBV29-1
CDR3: CSVWGTSGASDTQYF
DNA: TGCAGCGTTTGGGGGACTAGCGGGGCCTCAGATACGCAGTATTTT

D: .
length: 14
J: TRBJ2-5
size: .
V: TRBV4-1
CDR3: CASSQEAGWVVEYF
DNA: TGCGCCAGCAGCCAAGAGGCAGGGTGGGTAGTAGAGTACTTC

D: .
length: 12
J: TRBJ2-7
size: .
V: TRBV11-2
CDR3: CASSHGGNEQYF
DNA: TGTGCCAGCAGCCACGGGGGAAACGAGCAGTACTTC

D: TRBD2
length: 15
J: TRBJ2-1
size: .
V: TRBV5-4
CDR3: CASSFGGRAYNEQFF
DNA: TGTGCCAGCAGCTTTGGGGGGAGGGCCTACAATGAGCAGTTCTTC

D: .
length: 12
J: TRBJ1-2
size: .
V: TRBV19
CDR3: CATKQGSFGYTF
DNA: TGTGCCACCAAACAGGGTAGCTTTGGCTACACCTTC

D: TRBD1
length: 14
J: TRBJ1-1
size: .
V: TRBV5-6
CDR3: CASSLEQGWTEAFF
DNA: TGTGCCAGCAGCTTGGAACAGGGGTGGACTGAAGCTTTCTTT

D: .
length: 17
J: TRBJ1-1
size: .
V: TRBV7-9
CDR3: CASSLAEAESRHREAFF
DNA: TGTGCCAGCAGCTTAGCGGAGGCAGAGAGCCGCCATAGGGAAGCTTTCTTT

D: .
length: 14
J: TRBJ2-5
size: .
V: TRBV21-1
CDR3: CASSKPRGQETQYF
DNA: TGTGCCAGCAGCAAACCCAGGGGGCAAGAGACCCAGTACTTC

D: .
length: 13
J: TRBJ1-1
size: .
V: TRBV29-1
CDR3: CSVDQRVDTEAFF
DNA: TGCAGCGTTGATCAGAGGGTGGACACTGAAGCTTTCTTT

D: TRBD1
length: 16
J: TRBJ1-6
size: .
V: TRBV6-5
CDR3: CASSYSRLGDRSPLHF
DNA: TGTGCCAGCAGTTACTCAAGGCTCGGGGACAGATCACCCCTCCACTTT

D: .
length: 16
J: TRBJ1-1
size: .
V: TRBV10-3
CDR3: CAISESLGAMNTEAFF
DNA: TGTGCCATCAGTGAGTCTTTAGGGGCCATGAACACTGAAGCTTTCTTT

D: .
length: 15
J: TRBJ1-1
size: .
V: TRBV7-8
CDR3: CASSLGGVLNTEAFF
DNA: TGTGCCAGCAGCTTAGGGGGGGTTTTGAACACTGAAGCTTTCTTT

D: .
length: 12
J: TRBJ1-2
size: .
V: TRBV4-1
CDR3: CASSQGGPGNTF
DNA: TGCGCCAGCAGCCAGGGGGGACCGGGAAACACCTTC

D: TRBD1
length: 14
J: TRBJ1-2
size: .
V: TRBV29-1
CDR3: CSVEGGGTGRFATF
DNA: TGCAGCGTTGAAGGAGGTGGGACAGGCCGCTTCGCCACCTTC

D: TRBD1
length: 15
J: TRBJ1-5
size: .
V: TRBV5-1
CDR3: CASSVIGQGGQPQHF
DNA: TGCGCCAGCAGCGTAATCGGACAGGGAGGTCAGCCCCAGCATTTT